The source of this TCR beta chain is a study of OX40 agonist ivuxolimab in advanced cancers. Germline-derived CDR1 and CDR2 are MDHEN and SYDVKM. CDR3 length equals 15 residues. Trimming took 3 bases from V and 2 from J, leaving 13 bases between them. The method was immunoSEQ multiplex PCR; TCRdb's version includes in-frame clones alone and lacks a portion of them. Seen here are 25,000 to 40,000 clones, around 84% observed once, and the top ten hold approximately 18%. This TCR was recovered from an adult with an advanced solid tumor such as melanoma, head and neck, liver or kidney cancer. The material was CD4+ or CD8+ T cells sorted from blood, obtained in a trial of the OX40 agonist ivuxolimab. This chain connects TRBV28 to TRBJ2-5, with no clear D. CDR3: CASSFVPGLQETQYF. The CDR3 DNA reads TGTGCCAGCAGTTTTGTTCCGGGCCTACAAGAGACCCAGTACTTC.